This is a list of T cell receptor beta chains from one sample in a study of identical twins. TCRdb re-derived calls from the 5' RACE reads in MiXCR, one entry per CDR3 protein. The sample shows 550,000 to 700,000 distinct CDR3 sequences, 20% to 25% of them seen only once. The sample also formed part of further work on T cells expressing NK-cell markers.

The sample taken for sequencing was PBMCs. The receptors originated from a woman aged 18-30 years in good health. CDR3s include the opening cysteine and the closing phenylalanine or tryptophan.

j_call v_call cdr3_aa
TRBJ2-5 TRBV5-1 CASSSRGLETQYF
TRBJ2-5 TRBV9 CASSRVAGVQETQYF
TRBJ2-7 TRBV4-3 CASSQDPGAGYEQYF
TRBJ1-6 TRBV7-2 CASRDRVYNSPLHF
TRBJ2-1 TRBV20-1 CSARGRSYNEQFF
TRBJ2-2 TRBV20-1 CSAGLAGNTGELFF
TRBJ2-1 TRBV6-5 CASSQTGNEQFF
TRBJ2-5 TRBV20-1 CSASGTPEETQYF
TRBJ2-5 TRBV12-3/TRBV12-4 CASSLTSGSETQYF
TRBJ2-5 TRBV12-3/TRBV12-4 CASATLRETQYF
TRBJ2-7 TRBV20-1 CSARETNRDKQYF
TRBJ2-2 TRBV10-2 CASGAGLAVTGELFF
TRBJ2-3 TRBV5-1 CASSLGSAARTDTQYF
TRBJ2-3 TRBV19 CASRILTDTQYF
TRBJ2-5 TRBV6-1 CATRTTGGGETQYF